The 21 T cell receptor beta chains listed next were all sequenced from one sample in a study of identical twins listed by TCRdb under 2016. Library preparation used 5' RACE. Instrument used: Illumina HiSeq 2000. TCRdb's own reprocessing of the public reads used fastp at Q25 and MiXCR and kept productive beta chains. A single entry per CDR3 protein holds the most common genes and DNA from its merged rows. In this sample the table shows around 250,000 distinct CDR3 sequences, 6% to 7% of which occur a single time. Approximately 15% of the sample rests with the top ten. The sample also formed part of further work on T cells expressing NK-cell markers.

Sample: CD8+ T cells sorted from blood. These receptors all stem from a woman between 18 and 30 years old in good health.

This clonotype has a handful of counts. The rearrangement uses TRBV5-1 and TRBJ1-1; TRBD1 aligns across 10 bases. Germline V lookup: CDR1 SGHRS, CDR2 YFSETQ. The CDR3 covers 17 residues. The J segment lost 3 bases and the V segment lost 4 bases, leaving 12 bases of the junction unmatched. In DNA form, the CDR3 reads TGCGCCAGCAGCCACACGACAGGGGGCTCGTTCGACACTGAAGCTTTCTTT. It specifies CASSHTTGGSFDTEAFF. The full variable domain, its missing parts supplied by reference TRBV5-1 and TRBJ1-1, is KAGVTQTPRYLIKTRGQQVTLSCSPISGHRSVSWYQQTPGQGLQFLFEYFSETQRNKGNFPGRFSGRQFSNSRSEMNVSTLELGDSALYLCASSHTTGGSFDTEAFFGQGTRLTVV.

The chain couples TRBV6-2 or TRBV6-3 to TRBJ2-1; D possibly uses TRBD1 or TRBD2 (5 bases each). CDR1 and CDR2 from the germline V gene are MNHEY and SVGEGT. CDR3 size: 14 residues. Trimming shortened V by 2 bases and J by 5 bases, and 10 bases separated the two germline ends. As DNA, the CDR3 is TGTGCCAGCAGTTACACGGGACCAAACAATGAGCAGTTCTTC. This gives the protein CASSYTGPNNEQFF.

This clonotype was seen more than once but under ten times. J is TRBJ2-5 and V is TRBV4-3, with a weak D call TRBD2 (5 bases). The CDR3 has 15 amino acids. CDR1 and CDR2 from the germline V gene are LGHNA and YSLEER. V lost 0 bases, J lost 5 bases, and 13 bases lay in between. CDR3 sequence: CASSQERGLVETQYF. The DNA of the CDR3 is TGCGCCAGCAGCCAAGAAAGAGGGCTAGTGGAGACCCAGTACTTC.

The table lists this clonotype with a few counts. This rearrangement joins TRBV11-1 to TRBJ2-3; D possibly corresponds to TRBD2 (7 bases). The germline V and J ends were trimmed by 2 bases and 2 bases, with 23 bases remaining between them. Germline CDR1 SGHAT, CDR2 FQDESV (reference sequence). There are 19 residues in the CDR3. The chain's CDR3 is CASSLSGDTRDYYTDTQYF. CDR3 DNA: TGTGCCAGCAGCTTAAGTGGGGACACACGGGACTACTACACAGATACGCAGTATTTT.

This clonotype appeared a few times. The chain has TRBV2 and TRBJ2-1; 15 nucleotides match TRBD2. Germline CDR1 is SNHLY and CDR2 is FYNNEI. The V and J ends lost 6 bases and 1 base, in that order; junction bases with no gene match: 1. The CDR3 is 16 residues long. As DNA, the CDR3 is TGTGCCAGCAGAGGGACTAGCGGGAGGTCCTACAATGAGCAGTTCTTC. It codes for CASRGTSGRSYNEQFF. Variable domain in full (rest from reference TRBV2 and TRBJ2-1): EPEVTQTPSHQVTQMGQEVILRCVPISNHLYFYWYRQILGQKVEFLVSFYNNEISEKSEIFDDQFSVERPDGSNFTLKIRSTKLEDSAMYFCASRGTSGRSYNEQFFGPGTRLTVL.

This clonotype was seen ten or more times. The rearrangement joins TRBV12-3 or TRBV12-4 to TRBJ2-1; D remains ambiguous. This CDR3 contains 12 residues. V was shortened by 5 bases and J by 4 bases, with 6 bases between the two germline ends. CDR3 bases: TGTGCCAGCAGTCCACTTTACAATGAGCAGTTCTTC. Translated: CASSPLYNEQFF.

In this sample, this clonotype turned up a few times. V usage is TRBV19 and J usage is TRBJ2-3; possibly TRBD1 or TRBD2 for D (6 bases each). The CDR3 is 15 amino acids. Germline V CDR1 and CDR2: LNHDA, SQIVND (reference sequence). Trimming left V 4 bases short and J 6 bases short, with 17 bases between. CDR3 nucleotides: TGTGCCAGTAGTAAGAGGGACTGGGGGGCGGATACGCAGTATTTT. Its translation is CASSKRDWGADTQYF.

The CDR3, as DNA: TGTGCCAGCAGGGCGGGGGGGGAGCAGTACTTC. It specifies CASRAGGEQYF. The V call is TRBV12-3 or TRBV12-4, the J call TRBJ2-7, with 9 positions matching TRBD2. This CDR3 comprises 11 residues. Trimming removed 6 bases from V and 7 bases from J; junction bases left unmatched: 1.

The chain is built from TRBV28 and TRBJ1-5; 8 nucleotides align to TRBD1. CDR1 and CDR2 (germline): MDHEN, SYDVKM. This CDR3 is 14 amino acids long. V lost 3 bases to trimming and J lost 7 bases; unmatched junction nucleotides: 5. The CDR3 DNA sequence: TGTGCCAGCAGTTTGGGACAGGCTATCCAGCCCCAGCATTTT. Its protein is CASSLGQAIQPQHF.

Many counts were recorded for this clonotype. The rearrangement joins TRBV4-3 to TRBJ2-7; unclear D gene. The germline CDR1 and CDR2 sequences are LGHNA and YSLEER. The V end lost 4 bases, the J end lost 0 bases, and 10 bases lay between the germline ends. CDR3 length: 14 residues. DNA of the CDR3: TGCGCCAGCAGCCCCTTTCTAAGCTCCTACGAGCAGTACTTC. This gives the protein CASSPFLSSYEQYF.

Details on this clonotype: A much larger clone differs from this one at a single base, so this may be a read error. The genes are TRBV11-2 and TRBJ2-3, with D tentatively TRBD2 (6 bases). V was pared by 3 bases and J by 2 bases, with 15 bases between. Germline CDR1 is SGHAT and CDR2 is FQNNGV. The CDR3 length is 16 residues. CDR3 region: CASSLRGNSPTDTQYF. CDR3 DNA: TGTGCCAGCAGCTTGCGGGGTAATTCCCCCACAGATACGCAGTATTTT.

This clonotype was seen only a few times. The chain has TRBV5-6 and TRBJ2-1; no firm D call. Germline V gene lookup returns CDR1 SGHDT and CDR2 YYEEEE. Trimming removed 0 bases at V and 8 bases at J, with 12 bases between. The CDR3 spans 14 residues. The CDR3 region is CASSLGTPIDEQFF. Here the CDR3 DNA reads TGTGCCAGCAGCTTGGGGACCCCTATCGATGAGCAGTTCTTC.

The chain employs TRBV7-9 and TRBJ1-1; maybe TRBD1 (5 bases). V was clipped by 4 bases and J by 1 base, with 10 bases between them. The CDR3 is 14 amino acids. CDR1 and CDR2 (germline): SEHNR, FQNEAQ (reference sequence). In DNA form, the CDR3 reads TGTGCCAGCAGCTCCTCGGGGGGGAACACTGAAGCTTTCTTT. Its protein product is CASSSSGGNTEAFF. The entire variable domain, with the rest obtained from reference TRBV7-9 and TRBJ1-1, is as follows: DTGVSQNPRHKITKRGQNVTFRCDPISEHNRLYWYRQTLGQGPEFLTYFQNEAQLEKSRLLSDRFSAERPKGSFSTLEIQRTEQGDSAMYLCASSSSGGNTEAFFGQGTRLTVV.

This clonotype was counted a few times. This chain uses TRBV15 with TRBJ1-1; D gene ambiguous. The CDR3 has 13 residues. Germline V gives CDR1 LNHNV, CDR2 YYDKDF (reference sequence). Trimming cost V 0 bases and J 1 base, with 3 bases left between them. CDR3 DNA: TGTGCCACCAGCAGAGATAGGAACACTGAAGCTTTCTTT. The encoded protein is CATSRDRNTEAFF.

The V call is TRBV12-3 or TRBV12-4, the J call TRBJ1-5, with a weak D call TRBD1 (6 bases). The CDR3 contains 14 residues. V was clipped by 6 bases and J by 3 bases, with 12 bases between them. CDR3 region: CASRTQGINQPQHF. The CDR3 bases are TGTGCCAGCAGGACCCAGGGGATCAATCAGCCCCAGCATTTT.

This clonotype was observed at least ten times. The V call is TRBV24-1, the J call TRBJ2-1, with D possibly TRBD2 on 6 matching bases. The CDR3 totals 15 residues. The V end lost 3 bases, the J end lost 10 bases, and 18 bases lay between the germline ends. The germline V gene encodes CDR1 KGHDR and CDR2 SFDVKD. The CDR3 loop is CATSDPRLGPQEQFF. For the CDR3, the DNA is TGTGCCACCAGTGATCCCCGACTAGGCCCCCAGGAGCAGTTCTTC.

This clonotype was detected only a few times. This chain links TRBV20-1 with TRBJ2-7, with 8 bases aligning to TRBD1. The germline gives CDR1 DFQATT, CDR2 SNEGSKA (reference sequence). The CDR3 spans 14 residues. J gave up 2 bases and V 6 bases, and 9 bases lay outside the gene matches. The chain's CDR3 is CSASRTGRTYEQYF. The CDR3 DNA is TGCAGTGCCTCAAGGACAGGGCGCACCTACGAGCAGTACTTC.

Concerning this clonotype: One junction end does not reproduce the germline sequence, and a read error may be involved. This sequence joins TRBV20-1 and TRBJ2-7, with a weak D call TRBD1 (5 bases). Germline CDR1 and CDR2: DFQATT and SNEGSKA (reference sequence). The CDR3 length is 12 residues. Here the CDR3 reads CSVRAQGYERYF. For the CDR3, the DNA is TGCAGTGTCAGGGCTCAGGGTTACGAGCGGTACTTC.

The chain couples TRBV28 to TRBJ2-7, with D perhaps TRBD2 (5 bases). The CDR3 is made up of 15 amino acids. Germline V lookup: CDR1 MDHEN, CDR2 SYDVKM. Trimming shortened V by 5 bases and J by 2 bases, and 16 bases separated the two germline ends. CDR3 sequence: CASSPVRDSAYEQYF. CDR3 sequence (DNA): TGTGCCAGCAGTCCAGTCCGGGATTCGGCCTACGAGCAGTACTTC.

This clonotype was found many times. CDR3 DNA sequence: TGTGCCAGCAGCCAAACAGGCACTGAAGCTTTCTTT. This encodes CASSQTGTEAFF. The V gene is TRBV12-3 or TRBV12-4, the J gene TRBJ1-1, with D possibly TRBD1 on 5 matching bases. The ends were cut back, 6 bases at V and 4 bases at J, with 9 bases in the middle. The length of the CDR3 is 12 residues.

Ten or more counts support this clonotype. The chain is built from TRBV5-1 and TRBJ2-1, with D hard to call. V was cut by 1 base and J by 10 bases, with 9 bases left in between. The CDR3 contains 12 residues. CDR1 is SGHRS and CDR2 is YFSETQ in the germline V gene. The CDR3 DNA sequence: TGCGCCAGCAGCTTGTTCCGCGACGAGCAGTTCTTC. Its translation is CASSLFRDEQFF. Filled out from reference TRBV5-1 and TRBJ2-1, the complete variable domain reads KAGVTQTPRYLIKTRGQQVTLSCSPISGHRSVSWYQQTPGQGLQFLFEYFSETQRNKGNFPGRFSGRQFSNSRSEMNVSTLELGDSALYLCASSLFRDEQFFGPGTRLTVL.